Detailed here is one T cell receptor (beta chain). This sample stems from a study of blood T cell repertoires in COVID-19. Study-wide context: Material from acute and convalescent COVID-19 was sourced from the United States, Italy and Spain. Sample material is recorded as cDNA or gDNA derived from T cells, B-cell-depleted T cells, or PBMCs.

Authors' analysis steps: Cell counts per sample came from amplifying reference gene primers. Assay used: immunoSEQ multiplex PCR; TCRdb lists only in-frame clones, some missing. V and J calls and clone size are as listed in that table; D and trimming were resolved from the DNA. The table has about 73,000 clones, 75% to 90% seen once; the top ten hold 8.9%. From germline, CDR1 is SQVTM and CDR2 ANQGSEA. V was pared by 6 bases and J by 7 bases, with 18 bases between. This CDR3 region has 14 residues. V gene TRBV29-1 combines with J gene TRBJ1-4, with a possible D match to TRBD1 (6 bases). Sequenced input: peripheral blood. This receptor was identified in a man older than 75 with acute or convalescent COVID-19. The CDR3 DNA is TGCAGCGTCATGCCCGCTCCAGGGGCTGAAAAACTGTTTTTT. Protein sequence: CSVMPAPGAEKLFF.